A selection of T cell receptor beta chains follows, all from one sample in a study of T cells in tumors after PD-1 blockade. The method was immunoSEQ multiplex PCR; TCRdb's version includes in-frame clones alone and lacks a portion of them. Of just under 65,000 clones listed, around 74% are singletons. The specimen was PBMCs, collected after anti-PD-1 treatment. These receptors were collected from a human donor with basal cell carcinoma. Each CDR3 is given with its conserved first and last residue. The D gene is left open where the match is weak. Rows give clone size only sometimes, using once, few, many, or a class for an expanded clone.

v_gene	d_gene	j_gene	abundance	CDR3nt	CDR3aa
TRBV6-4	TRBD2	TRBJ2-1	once	TGTGCCAGCAGTGAAACAGCGGGGGGCAGCAATGAGCAGTTCTTC	CASSETAGGSNEQFF
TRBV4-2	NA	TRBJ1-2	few	TGTGCCAGCAGCCAAGCACATAACTATGGCTACACCTTC	CASSQAHNYGYTF
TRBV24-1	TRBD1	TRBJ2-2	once	TGTGCCACCAGGGGACAGGGAAGCACCGGGGAGCTGTTTTTT	CATRGQGSTGELFF
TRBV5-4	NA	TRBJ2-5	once	TGTGCCAGCAGCCCGGACAGCAAAGAGACCCAGTACTTC	CASSPDSKETQYF
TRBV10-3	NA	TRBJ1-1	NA	TGTGCCATCAGCGGAGGGCTGAACACTGAAGCTTTCTTT	CAISGGLNTEAFF
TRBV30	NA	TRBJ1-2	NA	TGTGCCTGGACCGGGCGGGGAGGCGGCGGCTACACCTTC	CAWTGRGGGGYTF
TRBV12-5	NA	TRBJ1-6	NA	TGTGCTAGTGGTTTGGTAACCGCCCCTGGAAGCAATTCACCCCTCCACTTT	CASGLVTAPGSNSPLHF
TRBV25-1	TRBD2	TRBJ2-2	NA	TGTGCCAGCAGTGAGACCGGGACTAGCGCGTACACCGGGGAGCTGTTTTTT	CASSETGTSAYTGELFF
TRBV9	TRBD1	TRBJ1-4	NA	TGTGCCAGCAGCGTAGAACAGGGGGCGACTAATGAAAAACTGTTTTTT	CASSVEQGATNEKLFF
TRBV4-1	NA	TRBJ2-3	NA	TGCGCCAGCAGCCAAGACATGGCATATACGCAGTATTTT	CASSQDMAYTQYF
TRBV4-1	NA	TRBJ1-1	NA	TGCGCCAGCAGCCCACCGCTCTTTGCTGCGGCCACTGAAGCTTTCTTT	CASSPPLFAAATEAFF
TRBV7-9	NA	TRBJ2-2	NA	TGTGCCAGCAGCTTAGGGGCGAACACCGGGGAGCTGTTTTTT	CASSLGANTGELFF
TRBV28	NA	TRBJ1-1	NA	TGTGCCAGCAGCGCGAGCTACACTGAAGCTTTCTTT	CASSASYTEAFF
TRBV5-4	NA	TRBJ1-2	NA	TGTGCCAGCAGCGCGACTGGGGCTAACTATGGCTACACCTTC	CASSATGANYGYTF
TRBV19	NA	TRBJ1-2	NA	TGTGCCAGTACCACAAGCGCCGGCGATAACTATGGCTACACCTTC	CASTTSAGDNYGYTF
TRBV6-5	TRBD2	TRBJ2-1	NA	TGTGCCAGCAGTCCCAGCGGGGGGGGTAATGAGCAGTTCTTC	CASSPSGGGNEQFF
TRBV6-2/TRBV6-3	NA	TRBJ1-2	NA	TGTGCCAGCAGTTACTCGTTGAACAGGGTCGGCGGCTACACCTTC	CASSYSLNRVGGYTF
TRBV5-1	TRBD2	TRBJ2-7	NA	TGCGCCAGCAGCCCCACTAGCGGGAGGTCCTACGAGCAGTACTTC	CASSPTSGRSYEQYF
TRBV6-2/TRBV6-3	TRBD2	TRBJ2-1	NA	TGTGCCAGCAGCCCAGCCAGCGGGGCCTTCTCTGAGCAGTTCTTC	CASSPASGAFSEQFF
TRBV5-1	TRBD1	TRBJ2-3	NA	TGCGCCAGCAGCCCTAACTCGGGACAGGGTGGTACAGATACGCAGTATTTT	CASSPNSGQGGTDTQYF
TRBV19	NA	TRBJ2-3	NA	TGTGCCAGTAGTGGTGGCGGGGGCCGCGATACGCAGTATTTT	CASSGGGGRDTQYF
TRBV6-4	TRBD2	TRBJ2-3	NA	TGTGCCAGCAGTGAGGGAGGGCTAGGTGGAGATACGCAGTATTTT	CASSEGGLGGDTQYF